This is a list of T cell receptor beta chains from one sample in a study of vaccination effects on CD4 cells after COVID-19. These receptors' targets are unknown. The protocol was immunoSEQ multiplex PCR, while the TCRdb copy is restricted to in-frame clones and leaves out a portion. The sample lists 15,000 or so clones, about 80% occurring once. The sample was CD4+ T cells from PBMCs cultured with HCoV-NL63 spike peptides, taken after COVID-19 vaccination. Receptors originate from a human donor who received a COVID-19 vaccine. The CDR3 runs from the conserved cysteine through the conserved F or W. A D gene is named only where the DNA matches it firmly. Expanded clones get a size class; other rows say once, few or many, or leave the size out.

V	D	size	length	J	DNA	CDR3
TRBV7-2	.	.	14	TRBJ2-1	TGTGCCAGCCGGTTAGGAGGGGGGCCTCTGGAGCAGTTCTTC	CASRLGGGPLEQFF
TRBV19	.	.	13	TRBJ2-3	TGTGCCAGTAGTATAGGGACTACAGGAACGCAGTATTTT	CASSIGTTGTQYF
TRBV28	.	.	13	TRBJ1-5	TGTGCCAGCAGCTCAGGGTTCACTCAGCCCCAGCATTTT	CASSSGFTQPQHF
TRBV19	.	.	15	TRBJ1-2	TGTGCCAGTAGTATCCGGGGGGCTGAGGACTATGGCTACACCTTC	CASSIRGAEDYGYTF
TRBV6-4	.	.	13	TRBJ2-3	TGTGCCAGCAGTGACACTAGCACAGATACGCAGTATTTT	CASSDTSTDTQYF
TRBV28	TRBD1	.	14	TRBJ1-2	TGTGCCAGCAGGTTGGGACAGGGAGGAGATGGCTACACCTTC	CASRLGQGGDGYTF
TRBV4-1	.	.	16	TRBJ1-5	TGCGCCAGCAGCCAAGAAGGGACAAGTTTCAATCAGCCCCAGCATTTT	CASSQEGTSFNQPQHF
TRBV4-3	TRBD1	.	18	TRBJ2-6	TGCGCCAGCAGCCAAGGTGCCACAGGGGGAGGTGGGGCCAACGTCCTGACTTTC	CASSQGATGGGGANVLTF
TRBV19	.	.	13	TRBJ2-4	TGTGCCAGTAGTATATCAGCCAAAAACATTCAGTACTTC	CASSISAKNIQYF
TRBV3-1/TRBV3-2	.	.	14	TRBJ2-1	TGTGCCAGCAGCCAAGCGGCTTCCTACAATGAGCAGTTCTTC	CASSQAASYNEQFF
TRBV27	.	.	13	TRBJ2-1	TGTGCCAGCTCCGGGACACTGATCAATGAGCAGTTCTTC	CASSGTLINEQFF
TRBV19	.	once	21	TRBJ1-1	TGTGCCAGTAGTAGGGGGACTGTCAACAGGGTAGGTAGGGTGAGCGTCACTGAAGCTTTCTTT	CASSRGTVNRVGRVSVTEAFF
TRBV27	TRBD1	.	16	TRBJ1-1	TGTGCCAGCAGTTTAGATGTGGGCAGGGGGGTCACTGAAGCTTTCTTT	CASSLDVGRGVTEAFF
TRBV5-5	.	.	17	TRBJ1-1	TGTGCCAGCAGCGTGCCTGCTCCTGGACTGGCGAACACTGAAGCTTTCTTT	CASSVPAPGLANTEAFF
TRBV28	.	few	15	TRBJ1-5	TGTGCCAGCAGTCCAGCCGGGGTGGGTAATCAGCCCCAGCATTTT	CASSPAGVGNQPQHF
TRBV7-9	.	.	15	TRBJ1-4	TGTGCCAGCAGTCCTAAATGGACGACTAATGAAAAACTGTTTTTT	CASSPKWTTNEKLFF
TRBV5-4	.	.	13	TRBJ2-3	TGTGCCAGCAGCTTGTTGGAGGCAGATACGCAGTATTTT	CASSLLEADTQYF
TRBV3-1/TRBV3-2	.	.	13	TRBJ1-2	TGTGCCAGCAGCCAGTCAGAGATCTATGGCTACACCTTC	CASSQSEIYGYTF
TRBV20-1	.	.	11	TRBJ2-1	TGCAGTGCTACCCCGACGGGCGAGCAGTTCTTC	CSATPTGEQFF
TRBV19	.	.	12	TRBJ2-3	TGTGCCAGTAGTATAGGTTTGGATACGCAGTATTTT	CASSIGLDTQYF
TRBV9	.	few	13	TRBJ1-1	TGTGCCAGCAGCTGGGGGGACGGCACTGAAGCTTTCTTT	CASSWGDGTEAFF
TRBV2	TRBD1	.	13	TRBJ2-7	TGTGCCAGCAGGGGACAGGGGACCTACGAGCAGTACTTC	CASRGQGTYEQYF
TRBV3-1/TRBV3-2	.	.	15	TRBJ2-7	TGTGCCAGCAGCCAACACGAAGGGGCCCTAGAGGGGCAGTACTTC	CASSQHEGALEGQYF